This T cell receptor beta chain stems from a study of neurological immune-mediated disorders. This clonotype occurred many times. The output of every sequencing run exceeded 190 million TCR-beta sequences, derived from 15-18 subjects. TCRdb re-called the 5' RACE reads through MiXCR, storing one row per CDR3 protein. The top ten clones hold 2.5% to 3% of a sample with roughly 70,000 distinct CDR3 sequences, 5.2% of them seen once. Germline CDR1 reads SGHTS; CDR2 reads YDEGEE. The ends were cut back, 4 bases at V and 2 bases at J, with 1 base in the middle. The CDR3 totals 11 residues. The V and J genes are TRBV5-8 and TRBJ1-5, with unresolved D. Sequences were obtained from PBMCs. The source is a woman in her thirties with multiple sclerosis. The CDR3 loop reads CASSGNQPQHF. Written as DNA, the CDR3 is TGTGCCAGCAGCGGCAATCAGCCCCAGCATTTT.